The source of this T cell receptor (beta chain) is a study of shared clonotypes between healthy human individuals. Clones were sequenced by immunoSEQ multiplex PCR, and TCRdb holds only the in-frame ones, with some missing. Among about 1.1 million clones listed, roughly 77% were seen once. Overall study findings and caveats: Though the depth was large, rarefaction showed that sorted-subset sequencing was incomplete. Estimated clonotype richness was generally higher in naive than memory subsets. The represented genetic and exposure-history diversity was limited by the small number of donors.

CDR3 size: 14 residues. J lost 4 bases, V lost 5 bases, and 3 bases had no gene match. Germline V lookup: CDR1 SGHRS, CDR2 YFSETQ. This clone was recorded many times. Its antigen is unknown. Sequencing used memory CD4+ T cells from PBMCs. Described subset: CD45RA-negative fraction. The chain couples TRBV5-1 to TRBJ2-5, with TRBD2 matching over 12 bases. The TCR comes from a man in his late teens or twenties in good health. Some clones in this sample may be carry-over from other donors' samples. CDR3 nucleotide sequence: TGCGCCAGCAGGACTAGCGGGAGCCGAGAGACCCAGTACTTC. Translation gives CASRTSGSRETQYF.